This T cell receptor (beta chain) was recorded in a study of CD8 T cells in ankylosing spondylitis. This clonotype was seen only a few times. A quantitative 5'-RACE method, one with molecular barcodes, was used to make TCR beta libraries. TCRdb used MiXCR to reprocess the 5' RACE reads, holding one entry per CDR3 protein. The sample comprises fewer than 250,000 distinct CDR3 sequences, roughly a tenth of which are singletons, and less than 3% rests with the top ten. CDR3 length: 13 residues. Looked up from germline, CDR1 is LGHNA and CDR2 is YNFKEQ. Deletions cut 0 bases from V and 7 bases from J, with 7 bases between.

The V and J genes are TRBV4-2 and TRBJ1-5; no clear D gene. The sample comprised blood, either unsorted or a sorted T cell fraction (not recorded which). The TCR sequence derives from a male donor with ankylosing spondylitis or in good health (not recorded which). CDR3 in DNA: TGTGCCAGCAGCCAAGAGTTGGACCAGCCCCAGCATTTT. Translated: CASSQELDQPQHF.